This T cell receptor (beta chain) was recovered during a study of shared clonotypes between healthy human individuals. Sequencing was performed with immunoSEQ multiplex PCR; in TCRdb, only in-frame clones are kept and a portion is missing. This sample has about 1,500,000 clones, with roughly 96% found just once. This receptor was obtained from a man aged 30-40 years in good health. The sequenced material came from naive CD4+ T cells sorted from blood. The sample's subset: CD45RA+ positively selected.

CDR3 region: CASSGGRGQYGEKLFF. CDR3 nucleotide sequence: TGTGCCAGCAGCGGGGGCAGGGGGCAATACGGTGAAAAACTGTTTTTT. The V and J genes are TRBV9 and TRBJ1-4; 8 nucleotides agree with TRBD1. The CDR3 spans 16 residues. V shed 3 bases and J 7 bases; nucleotides not matched to a gene: 11. Germline V gene sequence: CDR1 SGDLS, CDR2 YYNGEE.